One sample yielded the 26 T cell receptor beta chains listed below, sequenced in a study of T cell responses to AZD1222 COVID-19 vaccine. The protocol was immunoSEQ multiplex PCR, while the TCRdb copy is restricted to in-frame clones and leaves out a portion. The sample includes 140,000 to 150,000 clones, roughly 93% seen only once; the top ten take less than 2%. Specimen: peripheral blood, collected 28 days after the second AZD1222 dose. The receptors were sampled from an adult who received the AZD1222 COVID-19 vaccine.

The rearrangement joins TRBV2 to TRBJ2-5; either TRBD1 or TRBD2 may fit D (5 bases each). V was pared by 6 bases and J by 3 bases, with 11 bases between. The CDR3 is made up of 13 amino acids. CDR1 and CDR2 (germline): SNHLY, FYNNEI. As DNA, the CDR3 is TGTGCCAGCAGGGGGAGCAGGGAAGAGACCCAGTACTTC. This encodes CASRGSREETQYF.

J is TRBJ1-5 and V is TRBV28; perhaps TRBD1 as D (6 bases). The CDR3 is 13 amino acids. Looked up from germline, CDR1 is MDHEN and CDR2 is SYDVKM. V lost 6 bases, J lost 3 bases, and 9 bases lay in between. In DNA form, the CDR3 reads TGTGCCAGCAGGACAGGCTACAATCAGCCCCAGCATTTT. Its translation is CASRTGYNQPQHF.

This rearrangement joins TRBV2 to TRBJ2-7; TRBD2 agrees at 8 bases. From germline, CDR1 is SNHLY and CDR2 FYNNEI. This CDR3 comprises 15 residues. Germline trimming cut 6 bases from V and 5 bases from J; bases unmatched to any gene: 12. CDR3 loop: CASSPTSGRGDEQYF. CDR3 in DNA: TGTGCCAGCAGCCCCACTAGCGGCCGTGGCGACGAGCAGTACTTC.

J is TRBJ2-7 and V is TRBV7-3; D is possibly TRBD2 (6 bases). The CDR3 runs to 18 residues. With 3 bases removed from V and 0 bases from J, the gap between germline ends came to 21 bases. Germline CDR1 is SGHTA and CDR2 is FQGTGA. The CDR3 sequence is CASSLWSSGAGTSYEQYF. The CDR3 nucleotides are TGTGCCAGCAGCTTGTGGTCTTCGGGAGCGGGTACCTCCTACGAGCAGTACTTC. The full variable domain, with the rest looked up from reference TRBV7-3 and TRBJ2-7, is GAGVSQTPSNKVTEKGKYVELRCDPISGHTALYWYRQSLGQGPEFLIYFQGTGAADDSGLPNDRFFAVRPEGSVSTLKIQRTERGDSAVYLCASSLWSSGAGTSYEQYFGPGTRLTVT.

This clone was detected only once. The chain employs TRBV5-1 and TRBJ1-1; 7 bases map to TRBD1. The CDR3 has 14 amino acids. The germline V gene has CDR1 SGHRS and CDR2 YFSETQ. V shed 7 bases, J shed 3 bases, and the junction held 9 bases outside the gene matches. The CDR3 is CASAQGGADTEAFF. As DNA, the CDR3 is TGCGCCAGCGCGCAGGGGGGTGCGGACACTGAAGCTTTCTTT.

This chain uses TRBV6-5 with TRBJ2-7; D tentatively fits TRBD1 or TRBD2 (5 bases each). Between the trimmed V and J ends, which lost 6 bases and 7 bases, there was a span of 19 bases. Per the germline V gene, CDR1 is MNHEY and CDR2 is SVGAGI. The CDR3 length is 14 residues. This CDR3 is CASRPIGGLGEQYF. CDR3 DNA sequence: TGTGCCAGCAGGCCGATTGGGGGTCTGGGGGAGCAGTACTTC.

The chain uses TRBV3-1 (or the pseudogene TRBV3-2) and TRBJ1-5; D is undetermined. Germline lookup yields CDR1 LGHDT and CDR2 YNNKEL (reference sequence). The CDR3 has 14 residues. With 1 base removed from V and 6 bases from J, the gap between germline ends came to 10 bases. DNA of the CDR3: TGTGCCAGCAGCCAAGGGTCCACCGCTCAGCCCCAGCATTTT. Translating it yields CASSQGSTAQPQHF.

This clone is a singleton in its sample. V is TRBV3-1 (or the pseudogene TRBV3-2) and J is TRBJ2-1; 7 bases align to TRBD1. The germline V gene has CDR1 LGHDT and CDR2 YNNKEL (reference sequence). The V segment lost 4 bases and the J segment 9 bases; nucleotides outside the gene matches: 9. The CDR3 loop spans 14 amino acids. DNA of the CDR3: TGTGCCAGCAGCCCTACAGGGGCAATCGGTGAGCAGTTCTTC. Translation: CASSPTGAIGEQFF.

CDR3 in DNA: TGCGCCAGCAGCACCCCGGGGGGGACTGAAGCTTTCTTT. It encodes CASSTPGGTEAFF. The chain recombines TRBV5-1 with TRBJ1-1; D is perhaps TRBD1 (5 bases). Looked up from germline, CDR1 is SGHRS and CDR2 is YFSETQ. V was cut by 4 bases and J by 5 bases, with 12 bases left in between. The CDR3 sequence is 13 residues long.

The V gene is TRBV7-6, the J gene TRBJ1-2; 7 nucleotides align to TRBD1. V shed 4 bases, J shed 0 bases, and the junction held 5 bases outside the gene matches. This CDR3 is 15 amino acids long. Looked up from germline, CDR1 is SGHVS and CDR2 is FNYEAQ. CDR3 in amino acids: CASSWGTETNYGYTF. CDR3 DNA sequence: TGTGCCAGCAGCTGGGGGACAGAGACTAACTATGGCTACACCTTC.

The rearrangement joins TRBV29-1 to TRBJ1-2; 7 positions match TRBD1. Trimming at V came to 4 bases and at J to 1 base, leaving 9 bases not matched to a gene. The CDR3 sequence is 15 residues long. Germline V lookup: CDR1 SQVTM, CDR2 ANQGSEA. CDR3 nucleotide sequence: TGCAGCGTTGCCTCAGGGGGGTTCTATAACTATGGCTACACCTTC. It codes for CSVASGGFYNYGYTF.

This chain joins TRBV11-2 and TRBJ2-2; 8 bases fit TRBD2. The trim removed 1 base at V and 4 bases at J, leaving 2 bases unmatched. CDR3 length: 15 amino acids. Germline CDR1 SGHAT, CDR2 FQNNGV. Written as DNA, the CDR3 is TGTGCCAGCAGCTTAGTAGCGGGAAGCACCGGGGAGCTGTTTTTT. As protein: CASSLVAGSTGELFF. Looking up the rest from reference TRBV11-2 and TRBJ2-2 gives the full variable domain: EAGVAQSPRYKIIEKRQSVAFWCNPISGHATLYWYQQILGQGPKLLIQFQNNGVVDDSQLPKDRFSAERLKGVDSTLKIQPAKLEDSAVYLCASSLVAGSTGELFFGEGSRLTVL.

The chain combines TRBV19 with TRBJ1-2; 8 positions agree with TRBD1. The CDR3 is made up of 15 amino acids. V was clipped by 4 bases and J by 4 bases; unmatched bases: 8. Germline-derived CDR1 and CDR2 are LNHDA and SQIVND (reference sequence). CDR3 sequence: CASSKDQGAPYGYTF. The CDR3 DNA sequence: TGTGCCAGTAGTAAGGACCAGGGGGCTCCCTATGGCTACACCTTC.

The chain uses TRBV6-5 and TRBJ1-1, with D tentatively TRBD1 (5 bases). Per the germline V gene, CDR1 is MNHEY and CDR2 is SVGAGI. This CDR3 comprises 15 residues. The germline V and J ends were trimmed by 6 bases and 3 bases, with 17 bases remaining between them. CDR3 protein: CASSQRDPGHTEAFF. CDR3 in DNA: TGTGCCAGCAGCCAACGGGACCCCGGACACACTGAAGCTTTCTTT.

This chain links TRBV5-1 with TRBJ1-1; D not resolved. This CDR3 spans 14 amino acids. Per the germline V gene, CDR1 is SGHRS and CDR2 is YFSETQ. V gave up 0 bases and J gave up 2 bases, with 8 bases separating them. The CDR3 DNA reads TGCGCCAGCAGCTTGGCTAAGACAAACACTGAAGCTTTCTTT. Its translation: CASSLAKTNTEAFF.

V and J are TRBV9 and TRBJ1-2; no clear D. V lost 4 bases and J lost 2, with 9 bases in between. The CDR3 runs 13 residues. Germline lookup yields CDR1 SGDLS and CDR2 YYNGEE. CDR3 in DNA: TGTGCCAGCAGCCTAGCTACCAACTATGGCTACACCTTC. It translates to CASSLATNYGYTF.

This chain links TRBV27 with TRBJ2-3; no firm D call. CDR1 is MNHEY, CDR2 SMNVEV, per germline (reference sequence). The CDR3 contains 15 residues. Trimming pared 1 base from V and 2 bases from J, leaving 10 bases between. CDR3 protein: CASSLYRYPTDTQYF. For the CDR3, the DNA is TGTGCCAGCAGTTTATATCGGTACCCCACAGATACGCAGTATTTT.

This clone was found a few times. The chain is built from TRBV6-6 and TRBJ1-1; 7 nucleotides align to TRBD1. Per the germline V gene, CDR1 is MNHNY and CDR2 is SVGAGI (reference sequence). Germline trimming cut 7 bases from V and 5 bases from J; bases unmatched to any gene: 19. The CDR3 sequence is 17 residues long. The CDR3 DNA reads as TGTGCCAGCATTCGCGGACAGGCCCAAGCAAAGGGAACTGAAGCTTTCTTT. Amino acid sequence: CASIRGQAQAKGTEAFF.

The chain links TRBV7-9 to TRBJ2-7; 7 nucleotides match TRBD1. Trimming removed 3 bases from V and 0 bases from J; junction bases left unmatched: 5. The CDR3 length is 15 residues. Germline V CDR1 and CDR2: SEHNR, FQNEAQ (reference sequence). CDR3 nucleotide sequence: TGTGCCAGCAGCTTGCCGGACAGGAGCTCCTACGAGCAGTACTTC. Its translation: CASSLPDRSSYEQYF. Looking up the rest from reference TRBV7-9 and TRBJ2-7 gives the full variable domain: DTGVSQNPRHKITKRGQNVTFRCDPISEHNRLYWYRQTLGQGPEFLTYFQNEAQLEKSRLLSDRFSAERPKGSFSTLEIQRTEQGDSAMYLCASSLPDRSSYEQYFGPGTRLTVT.

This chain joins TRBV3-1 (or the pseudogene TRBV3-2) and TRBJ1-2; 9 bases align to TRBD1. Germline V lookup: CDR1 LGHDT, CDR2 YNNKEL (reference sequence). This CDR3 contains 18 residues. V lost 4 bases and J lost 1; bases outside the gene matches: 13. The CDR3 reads CASSPFWTGEPLNYGYTF. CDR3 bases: TGTGCCAGCAGCCCATTCTGGACAGGGGAACCCCTTAACTATGGCTACACCTTC.

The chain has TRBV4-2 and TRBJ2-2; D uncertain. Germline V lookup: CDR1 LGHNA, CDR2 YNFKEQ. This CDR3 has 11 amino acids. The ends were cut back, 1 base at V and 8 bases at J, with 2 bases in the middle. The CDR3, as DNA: TGTGCCAGCAGCCAAGGGGGGGAGCTGTTTTTT. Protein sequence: CASSQGGELFF.

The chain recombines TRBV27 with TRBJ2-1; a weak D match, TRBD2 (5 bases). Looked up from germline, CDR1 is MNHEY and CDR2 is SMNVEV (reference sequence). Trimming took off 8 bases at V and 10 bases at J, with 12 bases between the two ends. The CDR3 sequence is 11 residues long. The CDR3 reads CASRLEREQFF. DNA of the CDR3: TGTGCCAGCCGCCTCGAGCGGGAGCAGTTCTTC.

CDR3 sequence: CASSQTRTGGYGYTF. The DNA for the CDR3 is TGTGCCAGCAGCCAAACGAGGACAGGGGGCTATGGCTACACCTTC. The chain links TRBV3-1 (or the pseudogene TRBV3-2) to TRBJ1-2; 10 bases agree with TRBD1. V lost 2 bases, J lost 4 bases, and 4 bases stayed unmatched. CDR3 size: 15 residues. Germline V CDR1 and CDR2: LGHDT, YNNKEL (reference sequence).

The CDR3: CATSRTGGSNQPQHF. The CDR3 coding sequence is TGTGCCACCAGTAGGACAGGGGGGAGCAATCAGCCCCAGCATTTT. The chain is built from TRBV15 and TRBJ1-5, with TRBD1 matching over 10 bases. Germline lookup yields CDR1 LNHNV and CDR2 YYDKDF (reference sequence). The trim removed 6 bases at V and 1 base at J, leaving 3 bases unmatched. The CDR3 is 15 amino acids.

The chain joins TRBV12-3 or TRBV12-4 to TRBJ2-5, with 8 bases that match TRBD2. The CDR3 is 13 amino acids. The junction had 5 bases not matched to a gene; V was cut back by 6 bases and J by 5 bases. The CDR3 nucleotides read TGTGCCAGCAGGCGGGCGGGGGGTGAGACCCAGTACTTC. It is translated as CASRRAGGETQYF.

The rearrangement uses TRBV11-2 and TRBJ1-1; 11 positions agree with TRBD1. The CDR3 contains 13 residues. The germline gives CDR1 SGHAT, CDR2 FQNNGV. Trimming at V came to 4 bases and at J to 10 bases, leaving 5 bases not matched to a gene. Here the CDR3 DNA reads TGTGCCAGCAGCTCGGGACAGGGGGTGGGAGCTTTCTTT. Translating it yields CASSSGQGVGAFF.